This passage covers 3 T cell receptor beta chains from one sample sequenced in a study of cytomegalovirus exposure and HLA in healthy donors. 60 Vbeta and 13 Jbeta primers were used in PCR. Clones were read by immunoSEQ multiplex PCR, and TCRdb kept only the in-frame ones, dropping some. Among about 94,000 clones, over 65% were seen once, and the ten largest hold about 3.9%. Source material: PBMCs. The receptor set was obtained from a man younger than 45 in good health and CMV-seronegative.

This clone has only a few counts. The chain uses TRBV11-3 and TRBJ2-3, with D hard to call. The V end lost 5 bases, the J end lost 2 bases, and 17 bases lay between the germline ends. The length of the CDR3 is 16 residues. Germline V gene sequence: CDR1 SGHNT, CDR2 YENEEA. The CDR3 loop reads CASSPSFGSITDTQYF. CDR3 coding DNA: TGTGCCAGCAGCCCATCTTTCGGGTCCATCACAGATACGCAGTATTTT.

This chain uses TRBV30 with TRBJ2-7, with TRBD1 matching over 8 bases. Per germline, CDR1 GTSNPN and CDR2 SVGIG (reference sequence). The CDR3 is 14 residues long. J lost 7 bases, V lost 6 bases, and 14 bases had no gene match. The CDR3 DNA reads TGTGCCTGTCACACCCGGGACAGGAGGGGGGAGCAGTACTTC. This encodes CACHTRDRRGEQYF.

The chain carries TRBV9 and TRBJ2-7; 12 nucleotides align to TRBD2. The CDR3 contains 14 residues. V shed 3 bases, J shed 5 bases, and the junction held 3 bases outside the gene matches. The V gene's germline CDR1 is SGDLS and CDR2 YYNGEE. CDR3 DNA sequence: TGTGCCAGCAGCGCTAGCGGGAGGGTCGACGAGCAGTACTTC. Translating it yields CASSASGRVDEQYF.